This entry concerns a single T cell receptor beta chain. This CDR3 comprises 13 residues. V was cut by 3 bases and J by 4 bases, with 10 bases left in between. Seattle's enrolled individuals joined amid active infection and were then monitored longitudinally. This specimen comes from a study of blood T cell repertoires in COVID-19. This table comes from immunoSEQ multiplex PCR, and its TCRdb copy is limited to in-frame clones, with some not included. The repertoire holds some 200,000 clones, 83% seen once, with 1.3% in the top ten. The genes are TRBV12-3 or TRBV12-4 and TRBJ2-7, with D tentatively TRBD1 (6 bases). This TCR was recovered from a woman aged 25 to 39 with COVID-19, enrolled during active disease. The material sequenced was peripheral blood. This chain's CDR3 is CASSLNRVYEQYF. The CDR3 DNA sequence: TGTGCCAGCAGTTTGAACAGGGTATACGAGCAGTACTTC.